One and the same sample provided the 12 T cell receptor beta chains below, sequenced in a study of sequential checkpoint blockade in melanoma. Noted treatment: randomized to nivolumab then ipilimumab (arm A) or the reverse (arm B). Generated by immunoSEQ multiplex PCR, the TCRdb table keeps only in-frame clones and is missing some. The sample holds about 11,000 clones, around four fifths seen once. The sample here was CD8+ T cells sorted from blood (inferred from file names), taken from a patient given nivolumab and ipilimumab in sequence. The receptors shown here come from a human donor with melanoma.

CDR3 nucleotides: TGTGCCAGCAGCTCCCGACGAGAAATGGACAAGGGCGAGCAGTACTTC. This translates into CASSSRREMDKGEQYF. The V call is TRBV9, the J call TRBJ2-7, with D possibly being TRBD1 (5 bases). Germline CDR1 reads SGDLS; CDR2 reads YYNGEE. This CDR3 has 16 amino acids. Trimming stripped 4 bases from V and 6 bases from J, with 23 bases between. The full variable domain, its missing parts supplied by reference TRBV9 and TRBJ2-7, is DSGVTQTPKHLITATGQRVTLRCSPRSGDLSVYWYQQSLDQGLQFLIQYYNGEERAKGNILERFSAQQFPDLHSELNLSSLELGDSALYFCASSSRREMDKGEQYFGPGTRLTVT.

The rearrangement uses TRBV13 and TRBJ2-7; 10 nucleotides agree with TRBD2. The CDR3 is 14 residues long. Trimming took 3 bases from V and 6 from J; bases not matched to a gene: 5. The V gene's germline CDR1 is PRHDT and CDR2 FYEKMQ (reference sequence). The CDR3 loop is CASSLTAGGSEQYF. In DNA, the CDR3 is TGTGCCAGCAGCTTGACAGCGGGAGGGAGCGAGCAGTACTTC.

This chain joins TRBV25-1 and TRBJ1-6; TRBD1 agrees at 7 bases. Per the germline V gene, CDR1 is MGHDK and CDR2 is SYGVNS. The CDR3 length is 15 residues. Germline trimming cut 4 bases from V and 8 bases from J; bases unmatched to any gene: 8. Written as DNA, the CDR3 is TGTGCCAGCAGTGCCTACCGGGACAGACATTCACCCCTCCACTTT. It encodes CASSAYRDRHSPLHF.

The J gene is TRBJ2-1, the V gene TRBV6-1, with 13 bases that match TRBD2. The CDR3 is 15 residues long. J was trimmed by 5 bases and V by 6 bases; bases with no gene match: 4. Looked up from germline, CDR1 is MNHNS and CDR2 is SASEGT. The CDR3 bases are TGTGCCAGCAGCCGACTAGCGGGGGGAAACAATGAGCAGTTCTTC. This codes for CASSRLAGGNNEQFF.

The rearrangement joins TRBV27 to TRBJ2-7; 11 positions match TRBD1. V shed 6 bases, J shed 1 base, and the junction held 11 bases outside the gene matches. The CDR3 has 17 residues. Germline CDR1 is MNHEY and CDR2 is SMNVEV (reference sequence). The CDR3 spells CASSTLLGTGGSYEQYF. CDR3 DNA sequence: TGTGCCAGCAGCACTTTATTGGGGACAGGGGGATCCTACGAGCAGTACTTC.

The V and J genes are TRBV6-1 and TRBJ1-2; D is ambiguous. Trimming pared 8 bases from V and 4 bases from J, leaving 14 bases between. CDR1 and CDR2 from the germline V gene are MNHNS and SASEGT. This CDR3 comprises 13 residues. The CDR3 spells CASAQDGLYGYTF. CDR3 in DNA: TGTGCCAGCGCCCAGGATGGACTCTATGGCTACACCTTC.

The chain joins TRBV5-1 to TRBJ2-2; 7 positions match TRBD1. With V trimmed by 4 bases and J by 6 bases, 6 bases remained unmatched. CDR1 and CDR2 (germline): SGHRS, YFSETQ. The length of the CDR3 is 14 residues. DNA for the CDR3: TGCGCCAGCAGCCCAGGGGGTCCGCCCGGGGAGCTGTTTTTT. Its translation is CASSPGGPPGELFF.

This clone was found once. The chain combines TRBV6-1 with TRBJ1-1; D is possibly TRBD1 (5 bases). The germline gives CDR1 MNHNS, CDR2 SASEGT. Between the trimmed V and J ends, which lost 2 bases and 4 bases, there was a span of 14 bases. The CDR3 has 15 residues. The CDR3 nucleotides are TGTGCCAGCAGTGAAATCGGGGGGGTCGGCACTGAAGCTTTCTTT. It codes for CASSEIGGVGTEAFF.

This CDR3 reads CASSLTARDEQYF. CDR3 nucleotides: TGTGCCAGCAGCTTAACAGCGAGGGACGAGCAGTACTTC. The V call is TRBV11-2, the J call TRBJ2-7; maybe TRBD2 (5 bases). The CDR3 totals 13 residues. Germline values: CDR1 SGHAT, CDR2 FQNNGV. Trimming removed 2 bases from V and 5 bases from J, with 10 bases in between.

This clone was seen a single time. This chain joins TRBV9 and TRBJ1-2, with D perhaps TRBD1 (6 bases). The length of the CDR3 is 14 residues. V lost 0 bases to trimming and J lost 5 bases, with 11 bases between them. Germline values: CDR1 SGDLS, CDR2 YYNGEE. CDR3 DNA sequence: TGTGCCAGCAGCGTAGGGGACACGTCATATGGCTACACCTTC. Its protein product is CASSVGDTSYGYTF.

This clone was counted between two and nine times. J is TRBJ2-7 and V is TRBV11-2, with D uncertain. This CDR3 contains 15 residues. Looked up from germline, CDR1 is SGHAT and CDR2 is FQNNGV. V lost 4 bases and J 5 bases, leaving 18 bases between the germline ends. The CDR3 DNA sequence: TGTGCCAGCAGCTGGCGAGCCCTCGGGTCCAACGAGCAGTACTTC. Protein: CASSWRALGSNEQYF.

The table lists this clone with a few counts. The J gene is TRBJ2-3, the V gene TRBV4-2, with 11 bases that match TRBD1. The trim removed 4 bases at V and 3 bases at J, leaving 9 bases unmatched. The CDR3 covers 17 residues. CDR1 and CDR2 (germline): LGHNA, YNFKEQ. CDR3 sequence: CASSPGTGGQGTDTQYF. CDR3 nucleotides: TGTGCCAGCAGCCCCGGGACAGGGGGGCAAGGGACAGATACGCAGTATTTT.